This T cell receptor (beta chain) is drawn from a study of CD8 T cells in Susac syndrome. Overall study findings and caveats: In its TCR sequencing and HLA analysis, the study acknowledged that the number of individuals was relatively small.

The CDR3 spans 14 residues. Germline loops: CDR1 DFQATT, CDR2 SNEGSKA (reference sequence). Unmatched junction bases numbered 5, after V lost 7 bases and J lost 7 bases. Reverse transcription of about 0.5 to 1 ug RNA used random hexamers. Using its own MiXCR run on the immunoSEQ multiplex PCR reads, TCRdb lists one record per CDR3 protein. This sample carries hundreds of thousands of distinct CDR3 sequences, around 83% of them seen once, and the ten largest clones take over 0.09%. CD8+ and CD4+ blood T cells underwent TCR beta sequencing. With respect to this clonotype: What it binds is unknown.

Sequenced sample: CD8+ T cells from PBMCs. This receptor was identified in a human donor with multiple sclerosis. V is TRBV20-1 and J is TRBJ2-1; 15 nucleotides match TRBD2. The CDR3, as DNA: TGCAGTGGGACTAGCGGGAGGGTATGGAATGAGCAGTTCTTC. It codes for CSGTSGRVWNEQFF.